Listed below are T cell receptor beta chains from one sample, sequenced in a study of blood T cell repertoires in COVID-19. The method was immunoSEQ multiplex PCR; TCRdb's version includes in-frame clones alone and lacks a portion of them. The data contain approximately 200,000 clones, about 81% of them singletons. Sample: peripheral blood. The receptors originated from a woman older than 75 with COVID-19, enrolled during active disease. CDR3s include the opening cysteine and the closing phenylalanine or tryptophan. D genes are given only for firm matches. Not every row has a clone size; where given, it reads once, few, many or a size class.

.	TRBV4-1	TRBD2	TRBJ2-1	CASSPRLGTSRNEQFF	TGCGCCAGCAGCCCGAGGTTGGGGACTAGTAGGAATGAGCAGTTCTTC
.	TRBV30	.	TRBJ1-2	CAWSVNREFYGYTF	TGTGCCTGGAGTGTAAACAGGGAGTTCTATGGCTACACCTTC
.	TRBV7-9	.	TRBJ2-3	CASTLLGPDTQYF	TGTGCCAGCACCTTACTAGGCCCAGATACGCAGTATTTT
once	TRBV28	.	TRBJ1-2	CASTSQVYGYTF	TGTGCCAGCACCTCGCAGGTCTATGGCTACACCTTC
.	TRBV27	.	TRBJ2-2	CASRNVGAWNTGELFF	TGTGCCAGCAGAAATGTGGGGGCCTGGAACACCGGGGAGCTGTTTTTT
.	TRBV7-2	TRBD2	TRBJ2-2	CASSLAGGINTGELFF	TGTGCCAGCAGCTTAGCGGGGGGGATCAACACCGGGGAGCTGTTTTTT
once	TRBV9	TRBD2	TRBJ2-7	CASSSPLAGGFNEQYF	TGTGCCAGCAGCTCTCCGCTAGCGGGGGGCTTCAACGAGCAGTACTTC
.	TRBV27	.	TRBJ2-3	CASSLAGSWTDTQYF	TGTGCCAGCAGTTTAGCCGGGAGTTGGACAGATACGCAGTATTTT
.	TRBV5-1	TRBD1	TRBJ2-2	CASSLGQGGTGELFF	TGCGCCAGCAGCTTGGGACAGGGTGGCACCGGGGAGCTGTTTTTT
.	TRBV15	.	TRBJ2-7	CATSPHPGNSYEQYF	TGTGCCACCAGCCCCCACCCAGGGAACTCCTACGAGCAGTACTTC
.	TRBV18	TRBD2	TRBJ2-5	CASSRTSGYQETQYF	TGTGCCAGCTCGCGGACTAGTGGGTACCAGGAGACCCAGTACTTC
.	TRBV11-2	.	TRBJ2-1	CASSTRGLLFSSYNEQFF	TGTGCCAGCAGCACTAGAGGGTTATTATTTTCCTCCTACAATGAGCAGTTCTTC
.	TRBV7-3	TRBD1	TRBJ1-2	CASSSGQGAHGYTF	TGTGCCAGCAGCTCGGGACAGGGGGCGCATGGCTACACCTTC
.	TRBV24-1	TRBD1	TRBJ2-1	CATSAPSGTGVWSSYNEQFF	TGTGCCACCAGTGCCCCCTCCGGGACAGGCGTTTGGAGCTCCTACAATGAGCAGTTCTTC
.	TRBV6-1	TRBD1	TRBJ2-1	CASSELGQGSGDEQFF	TGTGCCAGCAGTGAGCTGGGACAGGGGAGTGGGGATGAGCAGTTCTTC
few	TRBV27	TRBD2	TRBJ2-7	CASSLGRAGGAYEQYF	TGTGCCAGCAGTTTAGGACGAGCGGGAGGGGCCTACGAGCAGTACTTC
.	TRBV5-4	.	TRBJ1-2	CASSFSGGADYGYTF	TGTGCCAGCAGCTTTTCGGGGGGCGCCGACTATGGCTACACCTTC
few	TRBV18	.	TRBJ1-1	CASSRTEMNTEAFF	TGTGCCAGCTCACGGACAGAGATGAACACTGAAGCTTTCTTT
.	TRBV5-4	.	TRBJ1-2	CASSLAGDGYTF	TGTGCCAGCAGCTTGGCAGGGGATGGCTACACCTTC
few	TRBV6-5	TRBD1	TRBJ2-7	CASSLQGNSYEQYF	TGTGCCAGCAGTTTACAGGGGAACTCCTACGAGCAGTACTTC
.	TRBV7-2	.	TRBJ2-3	CASSLRGGLTDTQYF	TGTGCCAGCAGCTTGCGGGGAGGTTTGACAGATACGCAGTATTTT
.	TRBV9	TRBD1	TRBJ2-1	CASSVPGGEQFF	TGTGCCAGCAGCGTACCAGGGGGAGAGCAGTTCTTC
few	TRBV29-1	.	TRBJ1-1	CSAKNTEAFF	TGCAGCGCCAAAAACACTGAAGCTTTCTTT
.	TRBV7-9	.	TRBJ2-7	CASSLGAGGRSYEQYF	TGTGCCAGCAGCTTAGGGGCAGGGGGGAGATCCTACGAGCAGTACTTC
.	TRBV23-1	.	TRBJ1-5	CASRYRELFDQPQHF	TGCGCCAGCCGATACAGGGAACTATTCGATCAGCCCCAGCATTTT
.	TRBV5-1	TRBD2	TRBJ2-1	CASMVGGSYNEQFF	TGCGCCAGCATGGTGGGAGGGTCCTACAATGAGCAGTTCTTC
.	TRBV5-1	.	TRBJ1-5	CASSLAPGDGQPQHF	TGCGCCAGCAGCTTGGCCCCCGGGGATGGTCAGCCCCAGCATTTT
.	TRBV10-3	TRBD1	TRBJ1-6	CAISESPQGARSPLHF	TGTGCCATCAGTGAGTCACCCCAGGGGGCCCGTTCACCCCTCCACTTT
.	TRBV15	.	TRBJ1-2	CATSEGRNYGYTF	TGTGCCACCAGTGAGGGAAGAAACTATGGCTACACCTTC
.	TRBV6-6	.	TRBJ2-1	CASSYSIAVGYNEQFF	TGTGCCAGCAGTTACTCTATAGCGGTGGGCTACAATGAGCAGTTCTTC
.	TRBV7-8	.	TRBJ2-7	CASSLGLTGSGPYEQYF	TGTGCCAGCAGCTTAGGGCTTACGGGGTCCGGGCCCTACGAGCAGTACTTC
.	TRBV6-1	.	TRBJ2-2	CASSEPVAPNTGELFF	TGTGCCAGCAGTGAACCAGTAGCACCGAACACCGGGGAGCTGTTTTTT
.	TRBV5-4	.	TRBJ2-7	CASSLRSVDYEQYF	TGTGCCAGCAGCTTGCGCAGCGTCGACTACGAGCAGTACTTC
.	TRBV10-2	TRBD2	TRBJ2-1	CASRIESGRTNEQFF	TGCGCCAGCAGAATTGAGAGCGGGAGGACGAATGAGCAGTTCTTC
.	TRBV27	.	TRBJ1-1	CASSPGQNTEAFF	TGTGCCAGCAGTCCGGGACAGAACACTGAAGCTTTCTTT
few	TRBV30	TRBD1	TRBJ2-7	CAWSVRIRGLSEQYF	TGTGCCTGGAGTGTACGGATCAGGGGGCTGAGCGAGCAGTACTTC
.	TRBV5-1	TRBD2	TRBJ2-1	CASSLGLAGVDEQFF	TGCGCCAGCAGCTTGGGGCTAGCGGGAGTCGATGAGCAGTTCTTC
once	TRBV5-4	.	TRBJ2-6	CASSLVGTSVLTF	TGTGCCAGCAGCTTAGTTGGCACCTCTGTCCTGACTTTC
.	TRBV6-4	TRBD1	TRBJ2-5	CARRTGKETQYF	TGTGCCAGACGGACAGGGAAAGAGACCCAGTACTTC
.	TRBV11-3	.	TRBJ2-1	CASSPGSSYNEQFF	TGTGCCAGCAGCCCCGGGAGCTCCTACAATGAGCAGTTCTTC
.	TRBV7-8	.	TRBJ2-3	CASSLRVPPDTQYF	TGTGCCAGCAGCTTGAGGGTTCCCCCCGATACGCAGTATTTT
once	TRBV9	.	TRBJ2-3	CASTLTSTDTQYF	TGTGCCAGCACCTTAACTAGCACAGATACGCAGTATTTT
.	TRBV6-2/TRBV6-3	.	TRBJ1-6	CASSSAPGSVVPLHF	TGTGCCAGCAGTTCCGCCCCCGGGTCCGTAGTACCCCTCCACTTT
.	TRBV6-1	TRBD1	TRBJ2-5	CASSASRWGQYQETQYF	TGTGCCAGCAGTGCCTCCCGGTGGGGACAGTACCAAGAGACCCAGTACTTC
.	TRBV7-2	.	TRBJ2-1	CASSLRGNYNEQFF	TGTGCCAGCAGCTTACGGGGGAATTACAATGAGCAGTTCTTC
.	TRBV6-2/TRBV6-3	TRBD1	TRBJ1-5	CASSYSKVRGNQPQHF	TGTGCCAGCAGTTACTCGAAAGTCAGGGGGAATCAGCCCCAGCATTTT
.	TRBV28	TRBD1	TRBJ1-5	CASSFVTGRQPQHF	TGTGCCAGCAGTTTTGTGACAGGGAGGCAGCCCCAGCATTTT